Listed below are T cell receptor beta chains from one sample, sequenced in a study of T cell responses to AZD1222 COVID-19 vaccine. Sequencing used immunoSEQ multiplex PCR; TCRdb keeps in-frame clones, though not all of them. The sample shows fewer than 100,000 clones, 70% to 90% of them seen only once. The sample in question was peripheral blood, obtained on day 0 of AZD1222 vaccination. The receptors were sampled from an adult in good health. Both conserved end residues are part of each CDR3. D genes are given only for firm matches. Size is omitted from some rows. Given values are once, few, many or a class for expanded clones.

j_call d_call clone_size v_call cdr3_nt cdr3_aa
TRBJ1-6 . . TRBV2 TGTGCCAGCAGTAGTGACCTTTCACCCCTCCACTTT CASSSDLSPLHF
TRBJ1-1 . . TRBV9 TGTGCCAGCAGGAGCGGGGATAACACTGAAGCTTTCTTT CASRSGDNTEAFF
TRBJ2-1 . . TRBV7-3 TGTGCCAGCAGCTTAAGAGCAAATGAGCAGTTCTTC CASSLRANEQFF
TRBJ2-7 . . TRBV28 TGTGCCAGCGGGACCACAAACTCCTACGAGCAGTACTTC CASGTTNSYEQYF
TRBJ1-2 . once TRBV19 TGTGCCAGTAGTATTGCGGTCGGAATAAACTATGGCTACACCTTC CASSIAVGINYGYTF
TRBJ1-5 TRBD1 . TRBV7-9 TGTGCCAGCAGCCGACAGGGGAATTCCCAGCCCCAGCATTTT CASSRQGNSQPQHF
TRBJ1-2 . few TRBV15 TGTGCCACCAGCACCGAAATGACCCTACCGGCCTATGGCTACACCTTC CATSTEMTLPAYGYTF
TRBJ1-2 . . TRBV7-2 TGTGCCAGCAGCTTTTCGAACCCCCAGTGGGGCTACACCTTC CASSFSNPQWGYTF
TRBJ1-1 TRBD1 . TRBV19 TGTGCCAGTAGGTGGACAGGGGGCGAAATTGTTTTCTTT CASRWTGGEIVFF
TRBJ2-5 TRBD2 . TRBV9 TGTGCCAGCAGCGTCAATAGCGGGGGGGCGGAGACCCAGTACTTC CASSVNSGGAETQYF
TRBJ2-7 TRBD1 . TRBV7-2 TGTGCCAGCAGCTTACAGGGGGCCTACGAGCAGTACTTC CASSLQGAYEQYF
TRBJ2-3 . . TRBV13 TGTGCCAGCAGCTTACGACCAAACTCCCAGGATACGCAGTATTTT CASSLRPNSQDTQYF
TRBJ1-4 TRBD1 . TRBV3-1/TRBV3-2 TGTGCCAGCAGCCAAAGTGACAGGGTTAATGAAAAACTGTTTTTT CASSQSDRVNEKLFF
TRBJ2-1 TRBD2 few TRBV7-3 TGTGCCAGCAGCCAACACCCCACCGGGACTACTCAGTTCTTC CASSQHPTGTTQFF
TRBJ2-5 TRBD2 once TRBV11-3 TGTGCCAGCAGCTTAGATACTAGCGGGGGGCAAGAGACCCAGTACTTC CASSLDTSGGQETQYF
TRBJ2-1 TRBD2 few TRBV4-1 TGCGCCAGCAGCCAAGTTAGCGGGGGTCAGGTTGAGCAGTTCTTC CASSQVSGGQVEQFF
TRBJ2-7 TRBD1 . TRBV29-1 TGCAGCGTTGGAGGGGACAGGGTTTCCTACGAGCAGTACTTC CSVGGDRVSYEQYF
TRBJ2-5 . . TRBV3-1/TRBV3-2 TGTGCCAGCAGCCAAGATTTGGGGGGGCGAGCGACCCAGTACTTC CASSQDLGGRATQYF
TRBJ2-7 . . TRBV6-6 TGTGCCAGCAGTTTCCTGATGAGCTCCTACGAGCAGTACTTC CASSFLMSSYEQYF
TRBJ1-1 TRBD1 few TRBV30 TGTGCCTGGGCTAAGGCCTGGGACAGGGATGGCACTGAAGCTTTCTTT CAWAKAWDRDGTEAFF
TRBJ1-6 . . TRBV28 TGTGCCAGCAGCTTAGGTTCACCCCTCCACTTT CASSLGSPLHF
TRBJ1-6 . . TRBV5-1 TGCGCCAGCAGCTTGAGGGGGAGGACCTATAATTCACCCCTCCACTTT CASSLRGRTYNSPLHF
TRBJ2-3 TRBD1 . TRBV9 TGTGCCAGCACTGGCCAAATAGAACAGGGGACGGCCACAGATACGCAGTATTTT CASTGQIEQGTATDTQYF
TRBJ2-1 TRBD2 . TRBV7-9 TGTGCCAGCAGCGTAGCGGGGGGGCCGAACAATGAGCAGTTCTTC CASSVAGGPNNEQFF
TRBJ1-1 . . TRBV18 TGTGCCAGCTCATACTCCGGGGCGAACACTGAAGCTTTCTTT CASSYSGANTEAFF
TRBJ2-5 . . TRBV7-9 TGTGCCAGCAGCATAATTCGGGAGACCCAGTACTTC CASSIIRETQYF
TRBJ2-1 . once TRBV5-4 TGTGCCAGCAGCTCTGATGGGACTCCACGGGATGAGCAGTTCTTC CASSSDGTPRDEQFF
TRBJ1-2 . once TRBV4-2 TGTGCCAGCAGCCAAGCCCAAAGACAGATCAACTATGGCTACACCTTC CASSQAQRQINYGYTF